One sample yielded the 16 T cell receptor beta chains listed below, sequenced in a study of T cell repertoires in cytomegalovirus infection. TCRdb called the reads again in MiXCR, with one record for every CDR3 protein. The sample consists of more than 650,000 distinct CDR3 sequences, approximately 40% of them appearing once. Material for sequencing was PBMCs. The source is a human donor in good health (CMV status not recorded). Some clones in this sample may be carry-over from other donors' samples.

This clonotype was seen ten or more times. J is TRBJ1-1 and V is TRBV7-9; D unclear. V lost 1 base, J lost 6 bases, and 9 bases lay in between. The germline V gene encodes CDR1 SEHNR and CDR2 FQNEAQ (reference sequence). The CDR3 has 13 amino acids. CDR3 nucleotides: TGTGCCAGCAGCTTAGACCCCGGGGCTGAAGCTTTCTTT. Encoded protein: CASSLDPGAEAFF.

This chain connects TRBV4-1 to TRBJ2-2, with 8 bases identical to TRBD2. The trim removed 1 base at V and 5 bases at J, leaving 6 bases unmatched. This CDR3 region has 16 residues. The V gene's germline CDR1 is MGHRA and CDR2 YSYEKL. The CDR3 protein is CASSQGHGLATGELFF. CDR3 bases: TGCGCCAGCAGCCAAGGGCACGGACTAGCTACCGGGGAGCTGTTTTTT.

The chain recombines TRBV7-9 with TRBJ1-6, with 7 bases fitting TRBD1. Trimming took 5 bases from V and 7 from J; bases not matched to a gene: 14. Germline CDR1 SEHNR, CDR2 FQNEAQ (reference sequence). This CDR3 is built from 17 residues. The CDR3 loop is CASSHTAGGLSNSPLHF. DNA of the CDR3: TGTGCCAGCAGCCATACAGCAGGGGGACTTTCAAATTCACCCCTCCACTTT.

This chain links TRBV6-1 with TRBJ1-2, with 10 bases fitting TRBD1. Per the germline V gene, CDR1 is MNHNS and CDR2 is SASEGT. The V gene end was trimmed by 6 bases and the J gene end by 14 bases; junction bases not matched to a gene: 12. There are 13 residues in the CDR3. CDR3 bases: TGTGCCAGCAGCGACAGGGGGCGAGGTGGCGAAACCTTC. Translating it yields CASSDRGRGGETF.

This clonotype was seen a few times. The chain employs TRBV10-3 and TRBJ2-7; 8 positions agree with TRBD1. The CDR3 length is 16 residues. The V segment lost 2 bases and the J segment 0 bases; nucleotides outside the gene matches: 6. The V gene's germline CDR1 is ENHRY and CDR2 SYGVKD. Here the CDR3 reads CAISEKGQAFSYEQYF. The DNA of the CDR3 is TGTGCCATCAGTGAGAAGGGACAGGCTTTCTCCTACGAGCAGTACTTC.

This clonotype was detected once. The CDR3 DNA sequence: TGCGCCAGCAGTGCCACTAGCGGGGGCCGGGGTCCGCAGTTCTTC. Residues: CASSATSGGRGPQFF. The chain is built from TRBV10-2 and TRBJ2-1, with 11 nucleotides matching TRBD2. With 4 bases clipped from V and 12 bases from J, the junction kept 11 bases outside the gene matches. Germline V gene lookup returns CDR1 WSHSY and CDR2 SAAADI. The CDR3 runs 15 residues.

The chain has TRBV7-2 and TRBJ2-3, with TRBD2 identical over 9 bases. From germline, CDR1 is SGHTA and CDR2 FQGNSA. The CDR3 consists of 16 residues. V shed 2 bases, J shed 6 bases, and the junction held 9 bases outside the gene matches. The CDR3 region is CASSLRAGGPGDTQYF. CDR3 coding DNA: TGTGCCAGCAGCTTACGGGCGGGAGGGCCTGGGGATACGCAGTATTTT.

The rearrangement joins TRBV6-5 to TRBJ2-7; perhaps TRBD1 as D (6 bases). Germline CDR1 MNHEY, CDR2 SVGAGI. V was pared by 2 bases and J by 2 bases, with 13 bases between. The CDR3 is made up of 15 amino acids. The CDR3 sequence is CASSYRDKLTYEQYF. CDR3 bases: TGTGCCAGCAGTTACCGGGACAAGCTAACCTACGAGCAGTACTTC.

About this clonotype itself: At one end the junction does not follow the germline gene, possibly because of a read error. V gene TRBV7-2 combines with J gene TRBJ2-1, with D possibly being TRBD2 (5 bases). Germline CDR1 and CDR2: SGHTA and FQGNSA. The CDR3 loop spans 15 amino acids. The DNA of the CDR3 is TGTGCCAGCAGCTGGACTGTCGGTTTTCAGTCTGAGCAGTTGTTC. Translation gives CASSWTVGFQSEQLF.

This clonotype was detected once. The chain is built from TRBV5-1 and TRBJ1-2; 7 positions match TRBD1. The CDR3 is 13 residues long. The ends lost 2 bases at V and 9 bases at J; junction bases unmatched: 7. The germline gives CDR1 SGHRS, CDR2 YFSETQ. The DNA of the CDR3 is TGCGCCAGCAGCTTAACGACAGGGAAAAGCTACACCTTC. Translated, it gives CASSLTTGKSYTF.

Many counts were recorded for this clonotype. The genes are TRBV12-3 or TRBV12-4 and TRBJ1-1; no firm D call. V lost 4 bases and J lost 3, with 12 bases in between. The CDR3 has 14 residues. The CDR3: CASSSLFRDTEAFF. Here the CDR3 DNA reads TGTGCCAGCAGTTCGCTCTTCCGGGACACTGAAGCTTTCTTT.

This clonotype was seen ten or more times. This chain uses TRBV28 with TRBJ2-4, with a tentative D call TRBD1 (6 bases). Germline values: CDR1 MDHEN, CDR2 SYDVKM. The CDR3 has 14 amino acids. V gave up 8 bases and J gave up 0 bases, with 11 bases separating them. The CDR3 region is CASYSGVAKNIQYF. The CDR3 DNA reads as TGTGCCAGCTACTCAGGGGTAGCCAAAAACATTCAGTACTTC.

For this clonotype: This likely comes from a read error, as the CDR3 has no conserved phenylalanine or tryptophan at its end. This chain connects TRBV28 to TRBJ2-1; D ambiguous. Per the germline V gene, CDR1 is MDHEN and CDR2 is SYDVKM. V shed 2 bases and J shed 0 bases, with 8 bases lying between them. The CDR3 covers 15 residues. CDR3 bases: TGTGCCAGCAGTTTAGGGAAAATCTCCTACAATGAGCAGTTCTTA. Its protein product is CASSLGKISYNEQFL.

This clonotype was observed a few times. Germline is not matched at one junction end, which may reflect a read error. The V gene is TRBV14, the J gene TRBJ1-2; D is unclear. CDR3 length: 13 residues. The germline CDR1 and CDR2 sequences are SGHDN and FVKESK. DNA for the CDR3: TGTGCCAGCAGCGGAACGGGGTACTACGGCTACACCTTC. Protein: CASSGTGYYGYTF.

V usage is TRBV28 and J usage is TRBJ2-5; TRBD1 is a possible D gene (6 bases). The CDR3 has 14 amino acids. V lost 5 bases, J lost 2 bases, and 12 bases lay in between. From germline, CDR1 is MDHEN and CDR2 SYDVKM. This chain's CDR3 is CASSVYRDQETQYF. The DNA of the CDR3 is TGTGCCAGCAGTGTGTACAGGGATCAAGAGACCCAGTACTTC.

The rearrangement links TRBV6-2 or TRBV6-3 to TRBJ2-1, with no clear D. V was shortened by 5 bases and J by 11 bases, with 19 bases between the two germline ends. There are 14 residues in the CDR3. Germline V gene data show CDR1 as MNHEY and CDR2 as SVGEGT. The CDR3 DNA reads as TGTGCCAGCAGTGACCCGACGGGCTACACGAAGCAGTTCTTC. It translates to CASSDPTGYTKQFF.